These 21 T cell receptor beta chains were sequenced from one sample in a study of blood T cell repertoires in COVID-19. Data came from immunoSEQ multiplex PCR; TCRdb stores just in-frame clones and leaves some out. The sample carries over 50,000 clones, approximately 92% recorded once. The source material was peripheral blood. Receptor source: a man in his fifties or sixties with active COVID-19.

V and J are TRBV2 and TRBJ1-4; maybe TRBD1 (6 bases). The V gene lost 7 bases and the J gene lost 3 bases, with 9 bases spanning the gap. There are 13 residues in the CDR3. Germline assignment: CDR1 SNHLY and CDR2 FYNNEI. CDR3 sequence (DNA): TGTGCCAGCAATACAGGGCCTAATGAAAAACTGTTTTTT. This sequence encodes CASNTGPNEKLFF.

V usage is TRBV5-1 and J usage is TRBJ1-1; D may be TRBD1 (6 bases). The CDR3 loop spans 15 amino acids. Germline CDR1 and CDR2: SGHRS and YFSETQ. V was trimmed by 1 base and J by 1 base, leaving 11 bases between them. The CDR3 nucleotides are TGCGCCAGCAGCTTGAGGGGGATCGGGAACACTGAAGCTTTCTTT. It yields the protein CASSLRGIGNTEAFF. The variable domain in full, with the rest retrieved from reference TRBV5-1 and TRBJ1-1, is KAGVTQTPRYLIKTRGQQVTLSCSPISGHRSVSWYQQTPGQGLQFLFEYFSETQRNKGNFPGRFSGRQFSNSRSEMNVSTLELGDSALYLCASSLRGIGNTEAFFGQGTRLTVV.

This clone occurred once. The rearrangement joins TRBV19 to TRBJ2-7; TRBD2 aligns across 13 bases. Germline assignment: CDR1 LNHDA and CDR2 SQIVND (reference sequence). After removal of 5 bases from V and 3 bases from J, the junction contained 4 bases not matched to a gene. This CDR3 contains 15 residues. DNA for the CDR3: TGTGCCAGTAGTTTCCGGACTAGCGGGGGCTACGAGCAGTACTTC. It translates to CASSFRTSGGYEQYF.

The V call is TRBV19, the J call TRBJ2-7; 9 bases map to TRBD1. After removal of 3 bases from V and 4 bases from J, the junction contained 1 base not matched to a gene. The CDR3 contains 13 residues. Germline V gives CDR1 LNHDA, CDR2 SQIVND (reference sequence). This chain's CDR3 is CASSIDRGYEQYF. For the CDR3, the DNA is TGTGCCAGTAGTATTGACAGGGGGTACGAGCAGTACTTC.

V usage is TRBV27 and J usage is TRBJ1-2; D remains ambiguous. The V end lost 3 bases, the J end lost 7 bases, and 12 bases lay between the germline ends. Germline V lookup: CDR1 MNHEY, CDR2 SMNVEV (reference sequence). This CDR3 contains 13 residues. Written as DNA, the CDR3 is TGTGCCAGCAGTTTCGCGCCGGGAGGTGGCTACACCTTC. This encodes CASSFAPGGGYTF.

This sequence joins TRBV9 and TRBJ2-7; 15 bases agree with TRBD2. Germline assignment: CDR1 SGDLS and CDR2 YYNGEE. V was pared by 4 bases and J by 3 bases, with 11 bases of the junction left unmatched. This CDR3 contains 18 residues. The CDR3 nucleotides are TGTGCCAGCAGCCGCGGACTAGCGGGAGGGCCAGACGGCTACGAGCAGTACTTC. Amino acid sequence: CASSRGLAGGPDGYEQYF.

This clone was observed once. The chain recombines TRBV2 with TRBJ2-1, with D perhaps matching TRBD2 (6 bases). CDR1 is SNHLY and CDR2 is FYNNEI in the germline V gene. Between the trimmed V and J ends, which lost 6 bases and 0 bases, there was a span of 15 bases. The CDR3 sequence is 16 residues long. CDR3 amino acids: CASSGERRGSYNEQFF. The CDR3 bases are TGTGCCAGCAGCGGCGAGAGGCGGGGCTCCTACAATGAGCAGTTCTTC.

V gene TRBV7-2 combines with J gene TRBJ2-2, with TRBD1 matching over 12 bases. The V gene's germline CDR1 is SGHTA and CDR2 FQGNSA. Trimming removed 5 bases from V and 4 bases from J; junction bases left unmatched: 5. This CDR3 comprises 16 residues. DNA for the CDR3: TGTGCCAGCAGCCGCGGGACAGGGGGCGGCACCGGGGAGCTGTTTTTT. The encoded protein is CASSRGTGGGTGELFF.

The chain couples TRBV11-2 to TRBJ2-3; D is uncertain. V dropped 1 base and J dropped 5 bases, with 10 bases sitting between them. The CDR3 spans 14 residues. Per germline, CDR1 SGHAT and CDR2 FQNNGV. CDR3 residues: CASSLARTGDTQYF. The CDR3, as DNA: TGTGCCAGCAGCTTAGCAAGAACGGGAGATACGCAGTATTTT. The full variable domain, in which reference TRBV11-2 and TRBJ2-3 provide the parts outside the CDR3, is EAGVAQSPRYKIIEKRQSVAFWCNPISGHATLYWYQQILGQGPKLLIQFQNNGVVDDSQLPKDRFSAERLKGVDSTLKIQPAKLEDSAVYLCASSLARTGDTQYFGPGTRLTVL.

The chain joins TRBV7-9 to TRBJ2-1, with unresolved D. The CDR3 loop spans 17 amino acids. From germline, CDR1 is SEHNR and CDR2 FQNEAQ (reference sequence). Trimming left V 3 bases short and J 2 bases short, with 17 bases between. The CDR3 loop is CASSFLPAALTYNEQFF. Written as DNA, the CDR3 is TGTGCCAGCAGCTTCCTTCCTGCCGCACTGACCTACAATGAGCAGTTCTTC.

This clone was seen only once. The CDR3 sequence: CASSFVGGYGYTF. The CDR3 DNA is TGTGCCAGCAGTTTCGTGGGGGGCTATGGCTACACCTTC. The rearrangement joins TRBV12-3 or TRBV12-4 to TRBJ1-2; D is possibly TRBD1 (5 bases). CDR3 length: 13 residues. Trimming pared 3 bases from V and 4 bases from J, leaving 9 bases between.

The rearrangement uses TRBV11-2 and TRBJ2-2, with TRBD2 identical over 10 bases. CDR1 and CDR2 from the germline V gene are SGHAT and FQNNGV. The CDR3 spans 16 residues. Losses at the gene ends were 4 bases for V and 4 bases for J; bases not matched to a gene: 6. The CDR3 DNA reads as TGTGCCAGCAGCTGGCTAGCGGGAGAGCCCACCGGGGAGCTGTTTTTT. Its protein is CASSWLAGEPTGELFF.

CDR3 region: CASSQAGEAYEQYF. Here the CDR3 DNA reads TGCGCCAGCAGCCAAGCGGGAGAGGCCTACGAGCAGTACTTC. This chain links TRBV5-1 with TRBJ2-7, with 8 bases lining up with TRBD2. There are 14 residues in the CDR3. Trimming cost V 4 bases and J 2 bases; bases outside gene matches: 5. Germline assignment: CDR1 SGHRS and CDR2 YFSETQ.

The gene calls are TRBV5-1 and TRBJ1-3; maybe TRBD1 (5 bases). The CDR3 runs 13 residues. V was cut by 5 bases and J by 4 bases, with 10 bases left in between. Germline-derived CDR1 and CDR2 are SGHRS and YFSETQ. CDR3 loop: CASSLDSGNTIYF. As DNA, the CDR3 is TGCGCCAGCAGTCTCGACAGCGGAAACACCATATATTTT.

The genes are TRBV7-9 and TRBJ2-1; TRBD2 matches at 7 bases. The J segment lost 11 bases and the V segment lost 1 base, leaving 11 bases of the junction unmatched. The CDR3 is 15 residues long. CDR1 is SEHNR and CDR2 is FQNEAQ in the germline V gene (reference sequence). CDR3 loop: CASSLGLAAGPQQFF. DNA for the CDR3: TGTGCCAGCAGCTTAGGACTAGCCGCCGGGCCACAGCAGTTCTTC.

To note about this clone: Germline and junction disagree at one end, which may indicate a read error. This rearrangement joins TRBV28 to TRBJ2-7; the D gene is possibly TRBD2 (6 bases). The CDR3 runs to 16 residues. Germline loops: CDR1 MDHEN, CDR2 SYDVKM. The CDR3 reads CAGSLSPGSGTYEQYF. CDR3 coding DNA: TGTGCCGGCAGTTTGTCCCCGGGTAGCGGAACCTACGAGCAGTACTTC. Variable domain in full (rest from reference TRBV28 and TRBJ2-7): DVKVTQSSRYLVKRTGEKVFLECVQDMDHENMFWYRQDPGLGLRLIYFSYDVKMKEKGDIPEGYSVSREKKERFSLILESASTNQTSMYLCAGSLSPGSGTYEQYFGPGTRLTVT.

This clone was recorded only once. The chain uses TRBV19 and TRBJ1-4; D perhaps matches TRBD1 (5 bases). The germline V gene has CDR1 LNHDA and CDR2 SQIVND (reference sequence). V lost 5 bases and J lost 0, with 7 bases in between. This CDR3 is built from 14 residues. The CDR3 is CASSETATNEKLFF. The CDR3 nucleotides are TGTGCCAGTAGTGAGACAGCAACTAATGAAAAACTGTTTTTT.

The chain recombines TRBV5-1 with TRBJ2-7; 8 positions agree with TRBD2. The CDR3 sequence is 15 residues long. With V trimmed by 4 bases and J by 0 bases, 6 bases remained unmatched. The germline V gene encodes CDR1 SGHRS and CDR2 YFSETQ. As DNA, the CDR3 is TGCGCCAGCAGCCCCCCTAGCGGGTCCTCCTACGAGCAGTACTTC. Translated: CASSPPSGSSYEQYF.

This sequence joins TRBV6-6 and TRBJ2-2, with TRBD2 identical over 7 bases. From germline, CDR1 is MNHNY and CDR2 SVGAGI (reference sequence). CDR3 length equals 15 residues. After removal of 3 bases from V and 4 bases from J, the junction contained 5 bases not matched to a gene. This CDR3 reads CASSYGGSPTGELFF. Written as DNA, the CDR3 is TGTGCCAGCAGTTATGGCGGGAGTCCCACCGGGGAGCTGTTTTTT.

This clone is a singleton in its sample. The genes are TRBV6-2 or TRBV6-3 and TRBJ2-1, with D possibly being TRBD2 (6 bases). Trimming removed 2 bases at V and 2 bases at J, with 13 bases between. The V gene's germline CDR1 is MNHEY and CDR2 SVGEGT. CDR3 length: 16 amino acids. The CDR3: CASSYRAGSAYNEQFF. CDR3 nucleotide sequence: TGTGCCAGCAGTTACCGGGCGGGATCTGCCTACAATGAGCAGTTCTTC.

CDR3 residues: CASSLGGFGNQPQHF. The CDR3 DNA sequence: TGTGCCAGCAGCTTGGGAGGTTTTGGAAATCAGCCCCAGCATTTT. The chain couples TRBV5-6 to TRBJ1-5; no clear D. Germline values: CDR1 SGHDT, CDR2 YYEEEE. There are 15 residues in the CDR3. The V end lost 0 bases, the J end lost 4 bases, and 11 bases lay between the germline ends.